These T cell receptor beta chains were read from a single sample in a study of T-cell reconstitution after alpha-beta-depleted transplantation in children. TCRdb analysed the PCR reads with MiXCR anew, one entry per CDR3 protein. The sample lists roughly 280,000 distinct CDR3 sequences; roughly 12% were seen once. The sequenced sample was peripheral blood, obtained 180 days after TCRalphabeta/CD19-depleted stem cell transplant. These receptors were taken from a male patient aged 2 to 9 who had a stem cell transplant for chronic granulomatous disease, so the T cells may come from the graft donor. Each CDR3 is given with its conserved first and last residue. The order of the fields is V gene, CDR3 length, clone size, D gene, J gene, CDR3 protein, CDR3 DNA. A D gene is named only where the DNA matches it firmly. The size entry gives once, few, many, or a class for an expanded clone.

v_gene: TRBV27
len: 14
abundance: many
d_gene: .
j_gene: TRBJ2-1
CDR3aa: CASRRRGATSEQFF
CDR3nt: TGTGCCAGCAGACGACGCGGGGCCACCTCTGAGCAGTTCTTC

v_gene: TRBV30
len: 18
abundance: many
d_gene: .
j_gene: TRBJ2-7
CDR3aa: CAWSGRGRAGQSSYEQYF
CDR3nt: TGTGCCTGGAGTGGACGGGGGCGCGCTGGACAGAGCTCCTACGAGCAGTACTTC

v_gene: TRBV11-2
len: 15
abundance: many
d_gene: TRBD2
j_gene: TRBJ2-3
CDR3aa: CASSLGGGHTDTQYF
CDR3nt: TGTGCCAGCAGCTTAGGCGGGGGGCATACAGATACGCAGTATTTT

v_gene: TRBV7-2
len: 14
abundance: many
d_gene: TRBD2
j_gene: TRBJ2-3
CDR3aa: CASSPQRGSDTQYF
CDR3nt: TGTGCCAGCAGCCCGCAGCGGGGGTCCGATACGCAGTATTTT

v_gene: TRBV7-7
len: 14
abundance: many
d_gene: TRBD1
j_gene: TRBJ2-7
CDR3aa: CASSPNRGVNEQYF
CDR3nt: TGTGCTAGCAGTCCCAACAGGGGGGTTAACGAGCAGTACTTC

v_gene: TRBV20-1
len: 13
abundance: many
d_gene: TRBD2
j_gene: TRBJ2-7
CDR3aa: CSAILGGANEQYF
CDR3nt: TGCAGTGCCATACTCGGGGGGGCAAACGAGCAGTACTTC

v_gene: TRBV7-3
len: 15
abundance: many
d_gene: TRBD1
j_gene: TRBJ2-7
CDR3aa: CASSLLPGQPYEQYF
CDR3nt: TGTGCCAGCAGCTTACTGCCGGGACAGCCTTACGAGCAGTACTTC

v_gene: TRBV12-3/TRBV12-4
len: 16
abundance: many
d_gene: TRBD1
j_gene: TRBJ2-5
CDR3aa: CASSSWDRGPQETQYF
CDR3nt: TGTGCCAGCAGTTCGTGGGACAGGGGCCCTCAAGAGACCCAGTACTTC

v_gene: TRBV7-2
len: 15
abundance: once
d_gene: TRBD2
j_gene: TRBJ2-1
CDR3aa: CASSFRSGSASEQFF
CDR3nt: TGTGCCAGCAGCTTCAGGAGCGGGAGTGCTTCTGAGCAGTTCTTC

v_gene: TRBV20-1
len: 16
abundance: many
d_gene: TRBD2
j_gene: TRBJ2-2
CDR3aa: CSARLAGASNTGELFF
CDR3nt: TGCAGTGCTAGACTAGCGGGAGCTTCGAACACCGGGGAGCTGTTTTTT

v_gene: TRBV29-1
len: 13
abundance: many
d_gene: .
j_gene: TRBJ2-1
CDR3aa: CSVVKGSYNEQFF
CDR3nt: TGCAGCGTTGTAAAGGGTTCCTACAATGAGCAGTTCTTC